The clone carrying this T cell receptor beta chain was observed a handful of times. Its target is not known. The record originates from a study of T cells after yellow fever vaccination. Across the study: When fractions had low cell numbers, they were prepared with SMART-Seq v4 Ultra Low Input. Broader study findings: Just a small share of clonotypes turned up in the CD4 compartment as well as the CD8 compartment. Boosting was followed by the reappearance of most primary-vaccination clones (just under 98% CD4, roughly 90% CD8).

CDR1 SGHAT and CDR2 FQNNGV come from the germline V gene. The CDR3 is 15 residues long. V was pared by 5 bases and J by 5 bases, with 9 bases of the junction left unmatched. TCRdb re-analysed the 5' RACE reads in MiXCR, keeping a single row per CDR3 protein. The sample lists 450,000 to 550,000 distinct CDR3 sequences; 20% to 25% were seen once. The receptor comes from a man younger than 35 who received the YFV17D yellow fever vaccine. The rearrangement joins TRBV11-2 to TRBJ2-5; 9 bases agree with TRBD1. The source was PBMCs, collected approximately 22 days after the first yellow fever vaccination. The CDR3 is CASSPTDRGFETQYF. The CDR3 bases are TGTGCCAGCAGCCCCACGGACAGGGGATTCGAGACCCAGTACTTC.